The clone carrying this T cell receptor (beta chain) was seen more than once but under ten times. This sample is drawn from a study of T cell responses to AZD1222 COVID-19 vaccine. CDR3 size: 16 residues. V shed 0 bases and J shed 0 bases, with 9 bases lying between them. CDR1 is SGHVS and CDR2 is FNYEAQ in the germline V gene. TCRdb's copy holds only in-frame clones and misses some; the assay was immunoSEQ multiplex PCR. Here the sample spans roughly 50,000 clones, 70% to 90% being singletons. The sequenced sample was peripheral blood, obtained on day 0 of AZD1222 vaccination. The TCR was taken from an adult in good health. The chain is built from TRBV7-6 and TRBJ1-5; D is undetermined. CDR3 protein: CASSLAALYSNQPQHF. As DNA, the CDR3 is TGTGCCAGCAGCTTAGCCGCATTGTATAGCAATCAGCCCCAGCATTTT.